Below, 23 T cell receptor beta chains from the same sample are listed, as sequenced in a study of CD8+ T cells in alopecia areata listed by TCRdb under 2018. Cells from pooled mouse cutaneous lymph nodes were stained for CD4, CD8alpha, NKG2D, NKG2ACE and other markers and then sorted on a BD Influx. The receptor library was made with the immunoSEQ multiplex PCR assay. To provide template for TCR sequencing, every sample had RNA extracted and reverse transcribed into cDNA. Imported from immuneACCESS, the table was reduced by TCRdb to in-frame sequences with V and J called. These copies leave out some clones; in studies compared against another copy, an unresolved V gene accounts for under half, and the cause of the remainder is not known. The sample has about 300,000 clones on record, with no singletons. 1.2% of the sample lies in the top ten. Sequencing used CD4+ T cells sorted from a lymph node. The receptors were gathered from a C3H/HeJ mouse with alopecia areata. These mice carry the MHC haplotype H2-k.

In regard to this clone: Gene names are mouse gene names. The CDR3 end lies 4 residues beyond the end of the read and is filled in from the germline J gene. This chain joins TRBV19 and TRBJ2-3, with 7 bases lining up with TRBD1. Germline assignment: CDR1 FNHDT and CDR2 SITEND (reference sequence). With V trimmed by 6 bases and J by 1 base, 5 bases remained unmatched. The CDR3 runs to 14 residues. The CDR3 here is CASKKGTGAETLYF. The part of the CDR3 DNA that was read is TGTGCCAGCAAGAAAGGGACAGGTGCAGAA.

This clone appeared a few times. Mouse gene names and germline throughout. The CDR3 is cut off 4 residues early in the read; its end comes from the germline J gene. Other DNA variants within this sample encode the same CDR3. The rearrangement joins TRBV5 to TRBJ2-2; 10 bases fit TRBD2. The V gene end was trimmed by 4 bases and the J gene end by 0 bases; junction bases not matched to a gene: 2. CDR3 length: 16 amino acids. Per germline, CDR1 LGHNA and CDR2 YNLKQL (reference sequence). CDR3 residues: CASSPLGGPNTGQLYF. The CDR3 bases that were read are TGTGCCAGCAGCCCCCTGGGGGGGCCAAACACCGGG.

This clone was seen only a few times. Gene names and germline refer to mouse. The sequenced fragment ends 3 residues before the CDR3 boundary, so the rest is inferred from the germline J gene. The V call is TRBV19, the J call TRBJ1-6; D is unresolved. TRBJ1-6 is assigned to the ORF class and has an uncertain function. V shed 3 bases and J shed 0 bases, with 7 bases lying between them. The CDR3 is 15 residues long. Germline V gene sequence: CDR1 FNHDT, CDR2 SITEND (reference sequence). CDR3 sequence: CASSRHNSYNSPLYF. The sequenced CDR3 bases are TGTGCCAGCAGTAGACACAATTCCTATAATTCGCCC.

Remarks on this clone: Genes and germline come from the mouse. The CDR3 extends 4 residues past the end of the read, so its final part is completed from the germline J gene. This chain links TRBV1 with TRBJ2-7; 7 nucleotides line up with TRBD1. Germline V lookup: CDR1 NSQYPW, CDR2 LRSPGD (reference sequence). The CDR3 has 11 amino acids. Partial CDR3 DNA: TGCACCTGCAAGGGACAGTAT. Amino acids: CTCKGQY. The entire CDR3 sequence reads CTCKGQYEQYF.

In this sample, this clone turned up a few times. Gene names refer to mouse genes. The CDR3 end lies 4 residues beyond the end of the read and is filled in from the germline J gene. The chain links TRBV1 to TRBJ1-2, with D possibly TRBD1 on 6 matching bases. The V gene's germline CDR1 is NSQYPW and CDR2 LRSPGD (reference sequence). The CDR3 contains 15 residues. Trimming left V 0 bases short and J 3 bases short, with 11 bases between. The CDR3 spells CTCSADLAGDSDYTF. The CDR3 bases that were read are TGCACCTGCAGTGCAGATCTGGCAGGGGACTCC.

This clone was seen a few times. Gene names and germline refer to mouse. The CDR3 end is not reached by the read, which stops 4 residues before it; the germline J gene fills it in. The chain combines TRBV13-3 with TRBJ2-2, with no clear D. In germline, CDR1 is NNHDY, CDR2 SYVADS. V was cut by 5 bases and J by 0 bases, with 5 bases left in between. This CDR3 contains 13 residues. The CDR3 spells CASSNPNTGQLYF. CDR3 bases read: TGTGCCAGCAGCAATCCAAACACCGGG. Full variable domain (missing parts from reference TRBV13-3 and TRBJ2-2): EAAVTQSPRSKVAVTGGKVTLSCHQTNNHDYMYWYRQDTGHGLRLIHYSYVADSTEKGDIPDGYKASRPSQENFSLILELASLSQTAVYFCASSNPNTGQLYFGEGSKLTVL.

This clone was counted between two and nine times. Genes and germline come from the mouse. Coverage ceases 4 residues before the CDR3 finishes, and the germline J gene fills in the end. In the same sample, other DNA sequences code for this CDR3. The V gene is TRBV19, the J gene TRBJ2-2, with 7 bases matching TRBD1. V was pared by 9 bases and J by 2 bases, with 4 bases of the junction left unmatched. The CDR3 extends over 13 amino acids. Germline V CDR1 and CDR2: FNHDT, SITEND (reference sequence). The CDR3 protein is CATPGQNTGQLYF. CDR3 bases read: TGTGCCACTCCGGGACAGAACACCGGG.

This clone has a handful of counts. Gene names and germline match the mouse. Read data end 4 residues before the CDR3 end; the end is taken from the germline J gene. V is TRBV19 and J is TRBJ2-2; 8 bases match TRBD1. The germline CDR1 and CDR2 sequences are FNHDT and SITEND (reference sequence). This CDR3 is 15 amino acids long. With V trimmed by 6 bases and J by 0 bases, 4 bases remained unmatched. The part of the CDR3 DNA that was read is TGTGCCAGCATCCGGACAGGGCCAAACACCGGG. It is translated as CASIRTGPNTG. The CDR3 reads in full as CASIRTGPNTGQLYF.

This clone has just a few counts. Gene names are the mouse ones. The read terminates 4 residues ahead of where the CDR3 ends, so the germline J gene completes it. The V gene is TRBV13-3, the J gene TRBJ1-1; the D gene is possibly TRBD1 (6 bases). The V and J ends lost 2 bases and 3 bases respectively, with 8 bases between them. CDR3 length: 13 amino acids. Germline CDR1 is NNHDY and CDR2 is SYVADS. CDR3 region: CASSEQGDTEVFF. The sequenced CDR3 bases are TGTGCCAGCAGTGAACAGGGAGACACA.

Only a few counts were recorded for this clone. The germline and genes are mouse ones. With the read ending 4 residues before the CDR3 end, the germline J gene is used to fill in that end. In the same sample, other DNA sequences code for this CDR3. This rearrangement joins TRBV5 to TRBJ2-7; D unclear. Germline values: CDR1 LGHNA, CDR2 YNLKQL (reference sequence). Trimming cost V 1 base and J 1 base, with 5 bases left between them. This CDR3 is 13 amino acids long. Incomplete CDR3 DNA: TGTGCCAGCAGCCAAGGGGGTTCCTAT. This encodes CASSQGGSY. The entire CDR3 sequence reads CASSQGGSYEQYF.

This clone was detected a few times. The gene names given are mouse names. The read finishes 4 residues shy of the CDR3 end, and the germline J gene is used to complete it. V and J are TRBV13-1 and TRBJ1-1, with TRBD1 as a possible D gene (6 bases). This CDR3 region has 13 residues. From germline, CDR1 is NSHNY and CDR2 SYGAGN. The CDR3 loop is CASRPGQNLEVFF. The covered CDR3 bases are TGTGCCAGCAGGCCGGGACAAAACTTA.

This clone appeared a few times. Each gene name is a mouse one. The CDR3 goes on 4 residues after the read ends, and that part is filled in from the germline J gene. The chain links TRBV3 to TRBJ2-5, with 7 bases aligning to TRBD2. Losses at the gene ends were 1 base for V and 2 bases for J; bases not matched to a gene: 3. CDR3 size: 15 residues. The germline V gene has CDR1 SNHLY and CDR2 FYNGKV (reference sequence). Here the CDR3 reads CASSLDMGGQDTQYF. Partial CDR3 DNA: TGTGCCAGCAGCTTAGATATGGGGGGCCAAGAC.

The sample holds a few counts of this clone. Gene names are mouse gene names. The CDR3 end falls 4 residues outside the read, so it is completed with the germline J gene. Distinct nucleotide sequences in the sample also encode this CDR3. This rearrangement joins TRBV13-3 to TRBJ2-1; a weak D match, TRBD1 (5 bases). From germline, CDR1 is NNHDY and CDR2 SYVADS. The CDR3 is made up of 12 amino acids. V dropped 3 bases and J dropped 5 bases, with 6 bases sitting between them. The CDR3 loop reads CASSGTNAEQFF. The CDR3 bases that were read are TGTGCCAGCAGTGGGACAAATGCT.

This clone was detected only a few times. Gene names follow the mouse nomenclature. The read is 4 residues too short to cover the CDR3 end, so that end is filled in from the germline J gene. The rearrangement joins TRBV13-2 to TRBJ2-2; D possibly uses TRBD1 or TRBD2 (6 bases each). CDR1 and CDR2 (germline): NNHNN, SYGAGS (reference sequence). CDR3 size: 15 residues. With 0 bases removed from V and 4 bases from J, the gap between germline ends came to 10 bases. The DNA read from the CDR3 is TGTGCCAGCGGTGATGGGGGGCTGGGCACCGGG. It is translated as CASGDGGLGTG. The entire CDR3 protein is CASGDGGLGTGQLYF.

A remark on this clone: Mouse names are used for the genes. Read coverage stops 3 residues before the CDR3 terminus; the germline J gene supplies the remainder. V is TRBV19 and J is TRBJ1-6, with TRBD1 matching 10 bases. TRBJ1-6 carries the ORF label, with uncertain function. The CDR3 is 17 residues long. After removal of 1 base from V and 1 base from J, the junction contained 2 bases not matched to a gene. The germline V gene encodes CDR1 FNHDT and CDR2 SITEND (reference sequence). This CDR3 is CASSILTGGSYNSPLYF. The part of the CDR3 DNA that was read is TGTGCCAGCAGTATACTGACAGGGGGCTCCTATAATTCGCCC.

Remarks on this clone: The listed genes are named as in mouse. Sequencing ends 4 residues short of the CDR3 end; the germline J gene provides the rest. The rearrangement joins TRBV5 to TRBJ1-2, with D possibly being TRBD1 (5 bases). The V gene's germline CDR1 is LGHNA and CDR2 YNLKQL (reference sequence). The CDR3 runs to 12 residues. The chain's CDR3 is CASSHQGSDYTF. The CDR3 DNA, read in part, is TGTGCCAGCAGCCATCAGGGTTCC.

The sample holds many counts of this clone. Gene names and germline match the mouse. With the read ending 4 residues before the CDR3 end, the germline J gene is used to fill in that end. Other DNA sequences in this specimen translate into the identical CDR3. The rearrangement uses TRBV19 and TRBJ2-5; D gene uncertain. This CDR3 spans 12 amino acids. Germline CDR1 FNHDT, CDR2 SITEND (reference sequence). V was clipped by 0 bases and J by 1 base, with 0 bases between them. Here the CDR3 reads CASSIDQDTQYF. Incomplete CDR3 DNA: TGTGCCAGCAGTATAGACCAAGAC.

Turning to this clone: The genes and germline here are from mouse. Read coverage stops 4 residues before the CDR3 terminus; the germline J gene supplies the remainder. The V call is TRBV19, the J call TRBJ2-1; 11 bases line up with TRBD1. Germline V gene sequence: CDR1 FNHDT, CDR2 SITEND (reference sequence). The CDR3 has 14 amino acids. The DNA read from the CDR3 is TGTGCCAGCAGTAAAGGGACAGGGGGGACT. Translated: CASSKGTGGT. The entire CDR3 reads CASSKGTGGTEQFF.

Concerning this clone: Gene names refer to mouse genes. Read sequence stops 4 residues before the CDR3 end, and the germline J gene provides the missing end. The identical CDR3 is also encoded by other nucleotide sequences in the sample. The J gene is TRBJ2-5, the V gene TRBV13-3; TRBD2 might be the D (7 bases). Germline V lookup: CDR1 NNHDY, CDR2 SYVADS. The CDR3 runs to 13 residues. Here the CDR3 reads CASSDWGRDTQYF. The DNA read from the CDR3 is TGTGCCAGCAGTGACTGGGGGCGCGAC.

This clone appeared a few times. Each gene name is a mouse one. Read sequence stops 4 residues before the CDR3 end, and the germline J gene provides the missing end. Other DNA sequences within the sample encode an identical CDR3. The V call is TRBV1, the J call TRBJ2-5, with 7 bases aligning to TRBD2. The CDR3 totals 15 residues. Germline-derived CDR1 and CDR2 are NSQYPW and LRSPGD (reference sequence). CDR3 DNA, as far as it was read: TGCACCTGCAGTGCAGATCGGGGGGGAGGGGAC. This codes for CTCSADRGGGD. Given in full, the CDR3 is CTCSADRGGGDTQYF.

This clone came up a few times. Gene and germline names: mouse. With the read ending 4 residues before the CDR3 end, the germline J gene is used to fill in that end. The chain has TRBV5 and TRBJ2-7; TRBD1 matches 9 bases. In germline, CDR1 is LGHNA, CDR2 YNLKQL (reference sequence). The CDR3 consists of 14 residues. The trim removed 4 bases at V and 3 bases at J, leaving 4 bases unmatched. The CDR3 bases that were read are TGTGCCAGCAGCCTCCCGGGACAGGGCTAT. It specifies CASSLPGQGY. Given in full, the CDR3 is CASSLPGQGYEQYF.

This clone was found a few times. Genes and germline are mouse. With the read ending 4 residues before the CDR3 end, the germline J gene is used to fill in that end. J is TRBJ2-1 and V is TRBV13-1; the match to TRBD2 covers 9 bases. This CDR3 contains 15 residues. V shed 3 bases and J 0 bases; nucleotides not matched to a gene: 1. Germline V CDR1 and CDR2: NSHNY, SYGAGN. The CDR3 bases that were read are TGTGCCAGCAGTGGGGACTGGGATAACTATGCT. Its translation is CASSGDWDNYA. From start to end, the CDR3 is CASSGDWDNYAEQFF.

This clone was counted a few times. Gene names are the mouse ones. Read coverage stops 4 residues before the CDR3 terminus; the germline J gene supplies the remainder. Distinct nucleotide sequences in the sample also encode this CDR3. The chain has TRBV13-3 and TRBJ2-1; 7 nucleotides line up with TRBD2. The CDR3 loop spans 16 amino acids. The V and J ends lost 1 base and 0 bases, in that order; junction bases with no gene match: 4. Germline CDR1 is NNHDY and CDR2 is SYVADS. Partial CDR3 DNA: TGTGCCAGCAGTGATAGGCTGGGGGTTAACTATGCT. Translation gives CASSDRLGVNYA. The whole CDR3 protein reads CASSDRLGVNYAEQFF.